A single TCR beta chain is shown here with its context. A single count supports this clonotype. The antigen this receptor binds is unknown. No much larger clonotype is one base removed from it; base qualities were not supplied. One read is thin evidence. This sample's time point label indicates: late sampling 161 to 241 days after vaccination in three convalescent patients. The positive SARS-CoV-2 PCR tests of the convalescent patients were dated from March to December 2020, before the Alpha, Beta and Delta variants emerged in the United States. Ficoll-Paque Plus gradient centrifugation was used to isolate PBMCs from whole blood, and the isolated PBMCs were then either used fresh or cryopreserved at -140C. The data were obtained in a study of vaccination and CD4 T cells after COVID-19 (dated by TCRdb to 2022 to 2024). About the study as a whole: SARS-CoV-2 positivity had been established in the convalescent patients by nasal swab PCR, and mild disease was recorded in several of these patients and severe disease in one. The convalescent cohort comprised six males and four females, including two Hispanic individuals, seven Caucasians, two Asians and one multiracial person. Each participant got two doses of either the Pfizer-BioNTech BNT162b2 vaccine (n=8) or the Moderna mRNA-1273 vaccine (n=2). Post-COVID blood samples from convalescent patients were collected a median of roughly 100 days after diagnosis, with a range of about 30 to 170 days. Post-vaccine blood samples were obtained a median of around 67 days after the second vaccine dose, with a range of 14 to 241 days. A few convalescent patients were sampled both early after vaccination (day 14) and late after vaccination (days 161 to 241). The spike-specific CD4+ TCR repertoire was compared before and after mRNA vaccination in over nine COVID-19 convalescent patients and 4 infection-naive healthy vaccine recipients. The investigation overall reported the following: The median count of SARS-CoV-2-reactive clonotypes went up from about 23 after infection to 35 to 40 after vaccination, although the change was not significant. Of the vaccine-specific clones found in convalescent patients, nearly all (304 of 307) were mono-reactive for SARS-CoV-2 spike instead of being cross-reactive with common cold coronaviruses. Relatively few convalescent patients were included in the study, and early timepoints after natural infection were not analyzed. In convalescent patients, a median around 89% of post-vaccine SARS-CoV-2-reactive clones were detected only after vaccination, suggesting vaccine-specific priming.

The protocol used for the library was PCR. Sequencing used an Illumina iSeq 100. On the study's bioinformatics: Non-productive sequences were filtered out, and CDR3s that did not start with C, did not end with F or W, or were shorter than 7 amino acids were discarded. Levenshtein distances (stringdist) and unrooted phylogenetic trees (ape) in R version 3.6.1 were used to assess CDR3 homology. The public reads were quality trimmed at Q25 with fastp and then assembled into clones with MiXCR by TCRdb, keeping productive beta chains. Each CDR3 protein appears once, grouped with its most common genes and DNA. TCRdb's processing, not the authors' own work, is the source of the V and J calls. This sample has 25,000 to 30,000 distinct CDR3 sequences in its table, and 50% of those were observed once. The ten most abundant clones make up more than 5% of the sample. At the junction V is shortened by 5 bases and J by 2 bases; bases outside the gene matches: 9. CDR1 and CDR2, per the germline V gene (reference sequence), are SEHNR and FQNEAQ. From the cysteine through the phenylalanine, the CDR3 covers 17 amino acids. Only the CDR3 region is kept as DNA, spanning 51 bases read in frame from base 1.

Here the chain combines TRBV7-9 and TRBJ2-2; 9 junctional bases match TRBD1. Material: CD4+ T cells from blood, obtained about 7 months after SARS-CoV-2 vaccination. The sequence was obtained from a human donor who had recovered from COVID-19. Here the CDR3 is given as CASSPHPGQGNTGELFF. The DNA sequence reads TGTGCCAGCAGCCCACACCCGGGACAGGGTAACACCGGGGAGCTGTTTTTT.